Shown below are 25 T cell receptor beta chains from a single sample sequenced in a study of human T cells and chemical hapten exposure. TCRdb used MiXCR to reprocess the RACE reads, holding one entry per CDR3 protein. The sample contains some 77,000 distinct CDR3 sequences, approximately 8.6% of which appear only once. Described time point: healthy volunteer bleed at 6 weeks. It was from unfractionated whole blood that total RNA was extracted. Sequenced: whole blood. The source of these receptors is a female donor in good health. Some clones in this sample may be carry-over from other donors' samples.

This clonotype was seen many times. The J gene is TRBJ1-6, the V gene TRBV27, with 12 bases that match TRBD1. J lost 9 bases, V lost 5 bases, and 14 bases had no gene match. This CDR3 is built from 18 residues. Germline loops: CDR1 MNHEY, CDR2 SMNVEV (reference sequence). The CDR3 reads CASSPRPGQGAYSSPLHF. The CDR3 DNA follows: TGTGCCAGCAGTCCCCGTCCGGGACAGGGGGCGTATTCTTCACCCCTCCACTTT.

This clonotype has just a few counts. V is TRBV14 and J is TRBJ1-1, with D hard to call. This CDR3 contains 13 residues. Germline-derived CDR1 and CDR2 are SGHDN and FVKESK. V gave up 1 base and J gave up 3 bases, with 6 bases separating them. CDR3 bases: TGTGCCAGCAGCCAAGCGTCGTACACTGAAGCTTTCTTT. It specifies CASSQASYTEAFF.

This clonotype came up a few times. J is TRBJ1-2 and V is TRBV6-2 or TRBV6-3; D is undetermined. The CDR3 is 13 amino acids. V was cut by 2 bases and J by 8 bases, with 12 bases left in between. The V gene's germline CDR1 is MNHEY and CDR2 SVGEGT. The CDR3 bases are TGTGCCAGCAGTTACCGACGGATCCTAGGCTACACCTTC. Encoded protein: CASSYRRILGYTF.

CDR3 nucleotide sequence: TGTGCCAGCACCATCCTCCGTCCGGGAGATACGCAGTATTTT. Translation gives CASTILRPGDTQYF. The genes are TRBV12-3 or TRBV12-4 and TRBJ2-3, with D unresolved. Trimming took 7 bases from V and 5 from J, leaving 16 bases between them. There are 14 residues in the CDR3.

This clonotype was seen a few times. The chain combines TRBV7-6 with TRBJ2-5, with 8 bases aligning to TRBD2. The CDR3 is 15 residues long. Germline V CDR1 and CDR2: SGHVS, FNYEAQ. J lost 4 bases, V lost 3 bases, and 7 bases had no gene match. For the CDR3, the DNA is TGTGCCAGCAGCTTGGGCGGGGGGCCGCGAGAGACCCAGTACTTC. Encoded protein: CASSLGGGPRETQYF.

This clonotype was seen ten or more times. The V and J genes are TRBV7-9 and TRBJ1-6; maybe TRBD1 (5 bases). Germline V gene sequence: CDR1 SEHNR, CDR2 FQNEAQ (reference sequence). V was trimmed by 5 bases and J by 7 bases, leaving 9 bases between them. CDR3 length equals 13 residues. DNA of the CDR3: TGTGCCAGCAGCCCAGGGCCAAATTCACCCCTCCACTTT. Protein product: CASSPGPNSPLHF.

This clonotype has just a few counts. The chain employs TRBV10-3 and TRBJ2-1; 15 nucleotides match TRBD2. V lost 6 bases and J lost 0; bases outside the gene matches: 6. Germline CDR1 reads ENHRY; CDR2 reads SYGVKD. The CDR3 runs 18 residues. The CDR3 DNA reads TGTGCCATCAGGGGACTAGCGGGGGGCCCTAGCTCCTACAATGAGCAGTTCTTC. Translation gives CAIRGLAGGPSSYNEQFF.

This clonotype was seen many times. A read error may produce the germline difference seen at one junction end. This chain joins TRBV12-3 or TRBV12-4 and TRBJ1-1; D perhaps matches TRBD1 (6 bases). CDR3 size: 13 residues. The CDR3 reads CASSLARGTEAFF. CDR3 in DNA: TGTGCCAGCAGCTTAGCCAGGGGAACTGAAGCTTTCTTT.

This clonotype was detected ten times or more. The V and J genes are TRBV7-2 and TRBJ2-7, with TRBD1 identical over 8 bases. CDR1 is SGHTA, CDR2 FQGNSA, per germline. CDR3 length: 14 residues. V shed 5 bases, J shed 6 bases, and the junction held 9 bases outside the gene matches. Here the CDR3 reads CASSLGQDAGEQYF. CDR3 DNA sequence: TGTGCCAGCAGCCTGGGACAGGACGCCGGCGAGCAGTACTTC.

The V gene is TRBV6-2 or TRBV6-3, the J gene TRBJ1-1; unclear D gene. Trimming took 1 base from V and 5 from J, leaving 23 bases between them. Germline CDR1 MNHEY, CDR2 SVGEGT. CDR3 length: 18 residues. The CDR3 DNA reads as TGTGCCAGCAGTTACTTTTGGCGTCCCACAGCCCCCCGGACTGAAGCTTTCTTT. Translating it yields CASSYFWRPTAPRTEAFF.

For this clonotype: A much larger clone differs from this one at a single base, so this may be a read error. The chain joins TRBV6-1 to TRBJ1-1; 8 bases are a match to TRBD1. V gave up 1 base and J gave up 7 bases; unmatched junction bases: 5. From germline, CDR1 is MNHNS and CDR2 SASEGT. This CDR3 comprises 14 residues. CDR3 coding DNA: TGTGCCAGCAGTGAAGTGACAGGGGTGGGTGAAGCTTTCTTT. As protein: CASSEVTGVGEAFF.

The chain recombines TRBV10-3 with TRBJ2-7; TRBD1 matches 9 bases. The CDR3 loop spans 15 amino acids. The ends lost 4 bases at V and 5 bases at J; junction bases unmatched: 9. From germline, CDR1 is ENHRY and CDR2 SYGVKD. The CDR3 DNA reads as TGTGCCATCAGTGGATCAGACAGGGGGAGAGACGAGCAGTACTTC. It yields the protein CAISGSDRGRDEQYF.

This sequence joins TRBV7-2 and TRBJ2-5; D ambiguous. CDR1 and CDR2 from the germline V gene are SGHTA and FQGNSA. Trimming took off 6 bases at V and 3 bases at J, with 11 bases between the two ends. The CDR3 length is 13 residues. The CDR3 region is CASSGRLKETQYF. CDR3 bases: TGTGCCAGCAGTGGCAGGCTAAAAGAGACCCAGTACTTC. The entire variable domain, with the rest obtained from reference TRBV7-2 and TRBJ2-5, is as follows: GAGVSQSPSNKVTEKGKDVELRCDPISGHTALYWYRQSLGQGLEFLIYFQGNSAPDKSGLPSDRFSAERTGGSVSTLTIQRTQQEDSAVYLCASSGRLKETQYFGPGTRLLVL.

This clonotype was recorded at least ten times. The chain carries TRBV7-9 and TRBJ2-3; a possible D gene is TRBD1 (6 bases). CDR3 length equals 16 residues. The germline CDR1 and CDR2 sequences are SEHNR and FQNEAQ (reference sequence). Trimming pared 2 bases from V and 2 bases from J, leaving 14 bases between. CDR3 nucleotides: TGTGCCAGCAGCTTAAGGGGGAACTCCTTCACAGATACGCAGTATTTT. Protein product: CASSLRGNSFTDTQYF.

This clonotype was observed at least ten times. V usage is TRBV6-1 and J usage is TRBJ1-6, with D perhaps matching TRBD1 (5 bases). Looked up from germline, CDR1 is MNHNS and CDR2 is SASEGT. The ends were cut back, 1 base at V and 8 bases at J, with 12 bases in the middle. The CDR3 totals 15 residues. CDR3 sequence: CASSEGGADYSPLHF. Written as DNA, the CDR3 is TGTGCCAGCAGTGAAGGTGGGGCCGACTATTCACCCCTCCACTTT.

This clonotype was counted at least ten times. The chain carries TRBV12-3 or TRBV12-4 and TRBJ1-3, with D uncertain. Trimming stripped 7 bases from V and 0 bases from J, with 13 bases between. There are 15 residues in the CDR3. The CDR3 region has the DNA TGTGCCAGCACCGGTGACACCACCTCTGGAAACACCATATATTTT. Its protein product is CASTGDTTSGNTIYF.

This clonotype was detected many times. V and J are TRBV7-8 and TRBJ1-5; TRBD1 matches 7 bases. Germline loops: CDR1 SGHVS, CDR2 FQNEAQ. CDR3 length: 17 amino acids. V lost 2 bases and J lost 0; bases outside the gene matches: 7. CDR3 sequence: CASSLLDRDYSNQPQHF. CDR3 DNA: TGTGCCAGCAGCTTACTAGACAGGGACTATAGCAATCAGCCCCAGCATTTT.

This clonotype has a count of ten or more. The chain is built from TRBV27 and TRBJ2-7; 7 nucleotides match TRBD1. The CDR3 is 14 amino acids. After removal of 6 bases from V and 4 bases from J, the junction contained 9 bases not matched to a gene. Germline V CDR1 and CDR2: MNHEY, SMNVEV (reference sequence). This CDR3 is CASRTDRFPYEQYF. The CDR3 region has the DNA TGTGCCAGCAGGACGGACAGGTTCCCTTACGAGCAGTACTTC.

This clonotype was counted many times. At one of its ends the junction is not consistent with the germline gene, which may arise from a read error. The chain combines TRBV6-5 with TRBJ2-7; the match to TRBD1 covers 12 bases. This CDR3 comprises 16 residues. CDR1 and CDR2 (germline): MNHEY, SVGAGI. CDR3 DNA sequence: TGTGCCAGCAGTTCCCCGTCCGGGACAGGGGGCCCTCGGATCCTCTTC. This gives the protein CASSSPSGTGGPRILF.

V is TRBV4-3 and J is TRBJ1-4; weak D call: TRBD1 (6 bases). The V gene's germline CDR1 is LGHNA and CDR2 YSLEER. Trimming took off 4 bases at V and 0 bases at J, with 12 bases between the two ends. The CDR3 totals 16 residues. CDR3 nucleotide sequence: TGCGCCAGCAGCCCCGGACAGATTGCAACTAATGAAAAACTGTTTTTT. It codes for CASSPGQIATNEKLFF.

The table lists this clonotype with many counts. The chain carries TRBV6-1 and TRBJ1-1; no clear D gene. Germline CDR1 MNHNS, CDR2 SASEGT. V shed 5 bases and J shed 5 bases, with 15 bases lying between them. CDR3 length equals 14 residues. DNA of the CDR3: TGTGCCAGCAGTACCCGGGGAGTATGGACTGAAGCTTTCTTT. Translation gives CASSTRGVWTEAFF.

V is TRBV7-8 and J is TRBJ1-5; D is perhaps TRBD1 (5 bases). The CDR3 is 16 amino acids. The V gene lost 2 bases and the J gene lost 6 bases, with 17 bases spanning the gap. CDR1 and CDR2 (germline): SGHVS, FQNEAQ. CDR3 amino acids: CASSLSGLSARQPQHF. CDR3 bases: TGTGCCAGCAGCTTATCGGGACTTTCGGCGCGTCAGCCCCAGCATTTT. Variable domain in full (rest from reference TRBV7-8 and TRBJ1-5): GAGVSQSPRYKVAKRGQDVALRCDPISGHVSLFWYQQALGQGPEFLTYFQNEAQLDKSGLPSDRFFAERPEGSVSTLKIQRTQQEDSAVYLCASSLSGLSARQPQHFGDGTRLSIL.

This clonotype was recorded at least ten times. This rearrangement joins TRBV30 to TRBJ1-4; TRBD1 might be the D (5 bases). This CDR3 contains 15 residues. Trimming pared 0 bases from V and 0 bases from J, leaving 8 bases between. CDR1 is GTSNPN and CDR2 is SVGIG in the germline V gene (reference sequence). As DNA, the CDR3 is TGTGCCTGGAGTGTAGGAGGGGCAACTAATGAAAAACTGTTTTTT. As protein: CAWSVGGATNEKLFF.

This clonotype was counted at least ten times. The genes are TRBV24-1 and TRBJ2-2; D possibly matches TRBD1 or TRBD2 (6 bases each). V lost 6 bases and J 3 bases, leaving 13 bases between the germline ends. The CDR3 is 15 amino acids. Per germline, CDR1 KGHDR and CDR2 SFDVKD. The CDR3 DNA reads as TGTGCCACCAGTAAGGGGGGCTTGGACACCGGGGAGCTGTTTTTT. Encoded protein: CATSKGGLDTGELFF.

This clonotype was seen just once. V and J are TRBV20-1 and TRBJ2-3; 12 bases are shared with TRBD2. The V gene end was trimmed by 5 bases and the J gene end by 10 bases; junction bases not matched to a gene: 13. CDR3 size: 15 residues. In germline, CDR1 is DFQATT, CDR2 SNEGSKA (reference sequence). The CDR3 spells CSAPDFLAGGLAQYF. DNA of the CDR3: TGCAGTGCTCCTGATTTCCTAGCGGGGGGGCTGGCGCAGTATTTT.